This T cell receptor beta chain came from a study of metastatic and nonmetastatic thyroid tumors. Study-wide context: Malignant and benign thyroid patients had repertoires compared in peripheral blood and tumor or nodule tissue. Whole-study results and caveats: TCR beta diversity was reportedly significantly higher in malignant thyroid tumors than benign nodules, in blood and tumor.

In the original workflow: A classifier of distant metastasis in papillary thyroid cancer was built from CDR3 differences (across clinicopathological groups). TCRdb re-called the PCR reads via MiXCR. The authors' filters were not applied to this entry. The data contain tens of thousands of clones, 30% to 40% of them singletons. This clone was seen at least ten times. Its antigen is still unknown. V was pared by 0 bases and J by 7 bases, with 19 bases between. Per the germline V gene, CDR1 is SGHAT and CDR2 is FQNNGV. The CDR3 length is 16 residues. No treatment had been given to any patient before thyroid surgery.

The clonotype comes from a male donor with papillary thyroid cancer or a benign thyroid nodule (not recorded which). Some clones in this sample may be carry-over from other donors' samples. This chain links TRBV11-2 with TRBJ2-7; D is undetermined. The sequenced sample was blood. The chain's CDR3 is CASSLENGPLSWEQYF. The DNA of the CDR3 is TGTGCCAGCAGCTTAGAAAACGGGCCACTGTCTTGGGAGCAGTACTTC.